The 14 T cell receptor beta chains reported below all come from one sample, sequenced in a study of T cell responses to AZD1222 COVID-19 vaccine (dated by TCRdb to the early 2020s). Interpreted using the paper, the time point label stands for: baseline before first vaccination. Library preparation employed the immunoSEQ multiplex PCR assay. TCRdb took this table from immuneACCESS and kept in-frame rearrangements with V and J called. Such tables lack part of the clones; where checked against another copy, unresolved V genes explain under half of the gap, and the rest is unexplained. The sample table records about 100,000 clones; about nine tenths of these occur just once. Clones ranked in the top ten supply approximately 1.7% of the sample. The input for sequencing was peripheral blood, taken on day 0 of AZD1222 vaccination. The receptors shown here come from an adult in good health.

The J gene is TRBJ1-1, the V gene TRBV24-1; no definite D call. Germline assignment: CDR1 KGHDR and CDR2 SFDVKD. CDR3 size: 14 residues. Trimming shortened V by 1 base and J by 2 bases, and 7 bases separated the two germline ends. CDR3 in amino acids: CATSDFDGNTEAFF. In DNA, the CDR3 is TGTGCCACCAGTGATTTCGACGGAAACACTGAAGCTTTCTTT.

Here the CDR3 reads CAIGTGYSNQPQHF. CDR3 in DNA: TGTGCCATCGGGACAGGATATAGCAATCAGCCCCAGCATTTT. The V call is TRBV10-3, the J call TRBJ1-5; 8 bases map to TRBD1. This CDR3 is 14 amino acids long. V lost 8 bases to trimming and J lost 0 bases; unmatched junction nucleotides: 3. Germline CDR1 ENHRY, CDR2 SYGVKD.

This chain links TRBV12-3 or TRBV12-4 with TRBJ1-5, with a weak D call TRBD1 (5 bases). Trimming removed 6 bases from V and 3 bases from J, with 9 bases in between. The CDR3 covers 13 residues. The CDR3 nucleotides are TGTGCCAGCAGCCCAGGGAACAATCAGCCCCAGCATTTT. Residues: CASSPGNNQPQHF.

The rearrangement links TRBV5-1 to TRBJ2-1, with D possibly called TRBD1 or TRBD2 (5 bases each). The CDR3 is 12 residues long. Germline V gene data show CDR1 as SGHRS and CDR2 as YFSETQ. The V and J ends lost 7 bases and 7 bases respectively, with 12 bases between them. The DNA of the CDR3 is TGCGCCAGCTATGGGTGGGGGAATGAGCAGTTCTTC. It encodes CASYGWGNEQFF.

V and J are TRBV4-1 and TRBJ2-1; D is unclear. The CDR3 spans 16 residues. Deletions cut 3 bases from V and 0 bases from J, with 12 bases between. Germline V gives CDR1 MGHRA, CDR2 YSYEKL. DNA of the CDR3: TGCGCCAGCAGCCAGACGACGGCCTTCTCCTACAATGAGCAGTTCTTC. Protein product: CASSQTTAFSYNEQFF.

This chain uses TRBV15 with TRBJ2-1; 8 bases map to TRBD2. CDR1 and CDR2 from the germline V gene are LNHNV and YYDKDF (reference sequence). The CDR3 is made up of 19 amino acids. The V and J ends lost 2 bases and 5 bases, in that order; junction bases with no gene match: 17. CDR3 amino acids: CATSRPARNSGGPNNEQFF. CDR3 sequence (DNA): TGTGCCACCAGCAGACCTGCCCGGAATTCGGGAGGGCCCAACAATGAGCAGTTCTTC.

J is TRBJ1-1 and V is TRBV27; possible D gene TRBD1, 6 bases. The V gene's germline CDR1 is MNHEY and CDR2 SMNVEV (reference sequence). Trimming took 4 bases from V and 1 from J, leaving 13 bases between them. This CDR3 has 15 amino acids. The CDR3 loop is CASSSPTGRNTEAFF. CDR3 in DNA: TGTGCCAGCAGTTCCCCTACAGGGCGGAACACTGAAGCTTTCTTT.

This clone was seen just once. The V and J genes are TRBV7-9 and TRBJ2-1, with D perhaps TRBD2 (6 bases). This CDR3 is built from 16 residues. CDR1 and CDR2 (germline): SEHNR, FQNEAQ (reference sequence). V lost 0 bases and J lost 8, with 17 bases in between. The CDR3, as DNA: TGTGCCAGCAGCTTAGCGCTGGTCGGGAGTCTGTATGAGCAGTTCTTC. Its protein is CASSLALVGSLYEQFF.

CDR3 region: CASRQIATNEKLFF. The CDR3 DNA reads as TGTGCCAGCAGGCAGATTGCAACTAATGAAAAACTGTTTTTT. The chain is built from TRBV2 and TRBJ1-4; D gene unclear. The V end was cut by 6 bases, the J end by 0 bases, with 8 bases between. Germline V gene data show CDR1 as SNHLY and CDR2 as FYNNEI. CDR3 length equals 14 residues.

The chain couples TRBV28 to TRBJ2-2; TRBD2 aligns across 9 bases. V shed 2 bases and J 5 bases; nucleotides not matched to a gene: 0. This CDR3 contains 14 residues. Germline V CDR1 and CDR2: MDHEN, SYDVKM. CDR3 DNA sequence: TGTGCCAGCAGTTTACTAGCGGGGACCGGGGAGCTGTTTTTT. Residues: CASSLLAGTGELFF.

V gene TRBV19 combines with J gene TRBJ2-1, with unresolved D. From germline, CDR1 is LNHDA and CDR2 SQIVND (reference sequence). V was trimmed by 6 bases and J by 4 bases, leaving 10 bases between them. The CDR3 consists of 13 residues. In DNA, the CDR3 is TGTGCCAGTAGCCGCTACCTATACAATGAGCAGTTCTTC. This sequence encodes CASSRYLYNEQFF.

The genes are TRBV9 and TRBJ2-7, with D tentatively TRBD1 or TRBD2 (6 bases each). Trimming cost V 4 bases and J 4 bases, with 15 bases left between them. CDR3 length: 14 residues. Germline loops: CDR1 SGDLS, CDR2 YYNGEE. The CDR3 protein is CASSLGGSGYEQYF. CDR3 in DNA: TGTGCCAGCAGCCTAGGGGGGAGCGGGTACGAGCAGTACTTC.

The CDR3 reads CASRVGGGIIQYF. The CDR3 nucleotides read TGTGCCAGCAGGGTAGGGGGCGGAATCATTCAGTACTTC. The genes are TRBV11-2 and TRBJ2-4; 7 bases are a match to TRBD1. CDR3 size: 13 residues. Germline assignment: CDR1 SGHAT and CDR2 FQNNGV. Losses at the gene ends were 6 bases for V and 9 bases for J; bases not matched to a gene: 8.

The chain recombines TRBV3-1 (or the pseudogene TRBV3-2) with TRBJ1-5, with D unclear. The CDR3 extends over 13 amino acids. Trimming shortened V by 2 bases and J by 5 bases, and 7 bases separated the two germline ends. The germline CDR1 and CDR2 sequences are LGHDT and YNNKEL (reference sequence). DNA for the CDR3: TGTGCCAGCAGCCAAATGGGTGATCAGCCCCAGCATTTT. Translating it yields CASSQMGDQPQHF.